This TCR beta chain derives from a study of vaccination and CD4 T cells after COVID-19 (dated by TCRdb to between 2021 and 2024). Broadly, across the study: Six males and four females were included in the convalescent cohort, with two Hispanic individuals, seven Caucasians, two Asians and one multiracial person represented. Participants received two doses of either the Pfizer-BioNTech BNT162b2 vaccine (n=8) or the Moderna mRNA-1273 vaccine (n=2). Post-COVID blood samples from convalescent patients were collected a median of around 100 days after diagnosis, with a range of 35 to 161 days. Post-vaccine blood samples were obtained a median of about 70 days after the second vaccine dose, with a range of about 14 to 241 days. Overlapping spike peptide pools from SARS-CoV-2 and from the common cold coronaviruses HCoV-NL63, HCoV-OC43 and HCoV-229E were used as culture stimuli. Control cultures used a CEFX viral epitope pool as positive control, an HIV-1 Nef peptide pool as negative control, or no peptide. In under twelve COVID-19 convalescent patients and a handful of infection-naive healthy vaccine recipients, researchers compared the spike-specific CD4+ TCR repertoire from before mRNA vaccination with the repertoire from after.

Sample treatment or condition, as interpreted from the label and publication: approximately nine-day PBMC culture with coronavirus spike peptide pools or control peptides (ViraFEST assay). The study used the ViraFEST assay, which expanded antigen-specific T cells with peptide pools and then identified expanded clonotypes by TCR sequencing. Negative nucleocapsid antibody tests before and after vaccination confirmed that the healthy vaccine recipients had no prior SARS-CoV-2 infection. PBMCs were cultured at around 2 million per well in IMDM supplemented with roughly 5.2% human AB serum and 8 to 10 IU/ml IL-2, with about 10 ug/ml peptide pools added. Half of the culture medium was replaced with fresh IL-2-containing medium on days 3 and 7. After approximately eleven days of culture, CD4+ T cells were isolated by negative selection with the EasySep CD4+ T cell isolation kit. PBMCs were separated from whole blood using Ficoll-Paque Plus gradient centrifugation and then either used fresh or cryopreserved at -140C. In general, triplicate wells were set up for every culture condition.

A remark on this clonotype: Its cognate antigen has yet to be identified. No much larger clone exists at a distance of one base, and base qualities are not known.

Overall study outcomes, separate from this receptor: The median count of SARS-CoV-2-reactive clonotypes went up from some 23 after infection to 38 after vaccination, although the change was not significant. Nearly all vaccine-specific clones in convalescent patients (304 of 307) were mono-reactive for SARS-CoV-2 spike rather than cross-reactive with common cold coronaviruses. Only a relatively small number of convalescent patients were included in the study, and early timepoints following natural infection were not analyzed. In convalescent patients, a median roughly 83% of post-vaccine SARS-CoV-2-reactive clones were detected only after vaccination, and vaccine-specific priming was suggested by this finding.

The germline V gene gives CDR1 as SGHTA and CDR2 as FQGNSA. Germline trimming: 5 bases from V, 5 bases from J; junction bases outside gene matches: 18. There are 19 amino acids in the CDR3, from cysteine to phenylalanine inclusive. Only CDR3 DNA remains: 57 bases, in frame from the first base. The library was built by means of PCR. At the Johns Hopkins FTIC core, DNA from the cultured CD4+ T cells underwent TCR sequencing with the Oncomine TCR Beta short-read assay. The QIAamp micro DNA kit was used to extract genomic DNA from the cultured CD4+ T cells. Oncomine TCR Beta libraries from cultured CD4+ T cells were pooled with unique dual indexes and sequenced on an Illumina iSeq 100. In the paper's pipeline: Non-productive sequences were filtered out, and CDR3s that did not start with C, did not end with F or W, or were shorter than 7 amino acids were discarded. The MANAFEST web application was used to identify antigen-specific clonotypes by comparing peptide-stimulated wells against reference wells and other culture wells. For a clone to be called positive, the clone needed an FDR below 0.05, an odds ratio above 5, and a productive frequency above 0.1% in at least two of three replicate wells. A clonotype was classed as cross-reactive if the clonotype showed significant expansion both in SARS-CoV-2 spike wells and in at least one common cold coronavirus spike condition. CDR3 homology was assessed with Levenshtein distances (stringdist) and unrooted phylogenetic trees (ape) in R version 3.6.1. The raw public data were reprocessed by TCRdb itself: fastp quality trimming at Q25, MiXCR clonotype calling, in-frame beta chains only. Rows are unified per CDR3 protein, each entry keeping the most common DNA and genes. TCRdb, rather than the study authors, made the V and J calls. The table for this sample lists about 20,000 distinct CDR3 sequences; about 40% of them were counted only once. Clones ranked in the top ten supply about 27% of the sample.

The sequencing used CD4+ T cells from blood, cultured in vitro, collected before SARS-CoV-2 vaccination. The chain employs TRBV7-2 and TRBJ2-2; TRBD1 lines up with 9 middle nucleotides. This clonotype was obtained from a human donor who received a COVID-19 vaccine. The encoded CDR3 is CASSRRSGSVGQGTGELFF. In nucleotides, the sequence is TGTGCCAGCAGCCGCCGCTCGGGCTCCGTGGGACAGGGAACCGGGGAGCTGTTTTTT.